This T cell receptor (beta chain) stems from a study of T cell responses to AZD1222 COVID-19 vaccine. At the level of the study: Pooled together were second doses at about 4 or about 12 weeks.

Study results and limitations: Nearly half of spike-specific TCRs reportedly go after variant regions that carry no mutations.

This table comes from immunoSEQ multiplex PCR, and its TCRdb copy is limited to in-frame clones, with some not included. The sample shows around 100,000 clones, 90% to 95% of them seen only once. In germline, CDR1 is MNHEY, CDR2 SVGAGI. The CDR3 totals 14 residues. V was pared by 6 bases and J by 7 bases, with 11 bases of the junction left unmatched. As for this clone: Its antigen is still unknown.

Sequencing was performed on peripheral blood, taken on day 0 of AZD1222 vaccination. The chain uses TRBV6-5 and TRBJ1-1; 7 bases are a match to TRBD1. The origin of this receptor is an adult in good health. The CDR3, as DNA: TGTGCCAGCAGGCCCCTGGGCAGGGGGAATGAAGCTTTCTTT. Translation: CASRPLGRGNEAFF.